This TCR beta chain was recovered during a study of cytomegalovirus exposure and HLA in healthy donors. As for the study in general: Prior work identified 117 million unique TCR beta sequences in roughly 190 million T cells.

The PCR made use of 60 Vbeta and 13 Jbeta primers. The data were produced by immunoSEQ multiplex PCR, yet TCRdb's version contains in-frame clones alone and is incomplete. The sample holds nearly 300,000 clones; about nine tenths are singletons and the top ten take less than 4.5%. CDR3 size: 18 residues. CDR1 and CDR2 from the germline V gene are LNHDA and SQIVND (reference sequence). After removal of 8 bases from V and 3 bases from J, the junction contained 18 bases not matched to a gene. This TCR derives from a middle-aged man in good health and CMV-seropositive. This chain links TRBV19 with TRBJ2-2; 7 nucleotides line up with TRBD1. Sequences were obtained from PBMCs. CDR3 residues: CASASSSQGRLDTGELFF. In DNA, the CDR3 is TGTGCCAGTGCCTCCTCCTCACAGGGGCGGTTGGACACCGGGGAGCTGTTTTTT.